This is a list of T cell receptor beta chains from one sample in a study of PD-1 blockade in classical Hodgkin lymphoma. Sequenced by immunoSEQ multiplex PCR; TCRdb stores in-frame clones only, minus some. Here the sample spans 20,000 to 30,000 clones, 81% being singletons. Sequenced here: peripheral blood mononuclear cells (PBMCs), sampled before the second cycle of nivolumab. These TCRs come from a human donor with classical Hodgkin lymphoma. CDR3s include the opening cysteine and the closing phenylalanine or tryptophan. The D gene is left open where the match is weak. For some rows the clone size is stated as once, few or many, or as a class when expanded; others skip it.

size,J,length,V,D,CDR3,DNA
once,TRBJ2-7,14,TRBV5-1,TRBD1,CASSLQLTGAEQYF,TGCGCCAGCAGCTTACAACTAACAGGGGCCGAGCAGTACTTC
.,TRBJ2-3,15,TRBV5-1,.,CASSFGLDSTDTQYF,TGCGCCAGCAGCTTTGGACTGGATAGCACAGATACGCAGTATTTT
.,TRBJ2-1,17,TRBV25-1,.,CASSEGREKFSYNEQFF,TGTGCCAGCAGTGAAGGCAGGGAAAAATTCTCCTACAATGAGCAGTTCTTC
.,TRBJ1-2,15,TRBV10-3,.,CAISQLTGLNYGYTF,TGTGCCATCAGTCAATTGACAGGTCTCAACTATGGCTACACCTTC
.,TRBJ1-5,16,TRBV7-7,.,CASSSIPCHSNQPQHF,TGTGCTAGCAGCTCTATCCCCTGCCATAGCAATCAGCCCCAGCATTTT
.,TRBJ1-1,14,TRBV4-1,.,CASSQRQERAEAFF,TGCGCCAGCAGCCAAAGACAGGAGAGGGCTGAAGCTTTCTTT
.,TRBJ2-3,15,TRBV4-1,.,CASSQDRTSTDTQYF,TGCGCCAGCAGCCAAGATCGGACTAGCACAGATACGCAGTATTTT
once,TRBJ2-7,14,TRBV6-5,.,CASSYDPWGNEQYF,TGTGCCAGCAGTTATGACCCCTGGGGAAACGAGCAGTACTTC
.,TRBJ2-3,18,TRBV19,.,CASSIEYSGLTRTDTQYF,TGTGCCAGTAGTATAGAATACTCGGGCCTTACCCGCACAGATACGCAGTATTTT
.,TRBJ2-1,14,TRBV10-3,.,CAISDSGRAYEQFF,TGTGCCATCAGTGACTCAGGCAGGGCCTATGAGCAGTTCTTC
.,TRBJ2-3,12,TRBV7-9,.,CASSAGEDTQYF,TGTGCCAGCAGCGCGGGTGAGGATACGCAGTATTTT
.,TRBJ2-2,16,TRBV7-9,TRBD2,CASSYKREIVTGELFF,TGTGCCAGCAGTTACAAGCGGGAGATAGTCACCGGGGAGCTGTTTTTT
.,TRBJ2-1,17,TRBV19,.,CASSPFAAGRPRNEQFF,TGTGCCAGTAGCCCGTTCGCGGCAGGCCGACCACGGAATGAGCAGTTCTTC
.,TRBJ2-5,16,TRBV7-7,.,CASSLAGQGLGETQYF,TGTGCTAGCAGCTTAGCGGGACAGGGATTGGGAGAGACCCAGTACTTC
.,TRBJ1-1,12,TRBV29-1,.,CSVVETHTEAFF,TGCAGCGTTGTGGAGACCCACACTGAAGCTTTCTTT
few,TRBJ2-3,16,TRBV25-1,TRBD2,CASSRALAGVGDTQYF,TGTGCCAGCAGTAGAGCCTTAGCGGGGGTCGGGGATACGCAGTATTTT
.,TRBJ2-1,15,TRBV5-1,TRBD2,CASSLLAGAGNEQFF,TGCGCCAGCAGCTTACTAGCGGGGGCGGGCAATGAGCAGTTCTTC
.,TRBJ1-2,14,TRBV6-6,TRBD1,CASKSRDRGLGYTF,TGTGCCAGCAAATCCCGGGACAGGGGGCTTGGCTACACCTTC
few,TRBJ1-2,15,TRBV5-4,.,CASSLGSLVGNGYTF,TGTGCCAGCAGCTTGGGTTCGTTAGTGGGAAATGGCTACACCTTC
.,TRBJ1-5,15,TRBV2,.,CARGTALQPHQPQHF,TGTGCCAGGGGGACTGCTTTACAACCGCACCAGCCCCAGCATTTT
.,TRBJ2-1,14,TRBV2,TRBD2,CASSETSGIGEQFF,TGTGCCAGCAGTGAGACTAGCGGGATCGGTGAGCAGTTCTTC
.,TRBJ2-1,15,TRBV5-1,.,CASSLGGSSYNEQFF,TGCGCCAGCAGCTTGGGGGGTAGCTCCTACAATGAGCAGTTCTTC
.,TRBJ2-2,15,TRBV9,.,CASSPREGTTGELFF,TGTGCCAGCAGCCCCAGAGAAGGGACCACCGGGGAGCTGTTTTTT
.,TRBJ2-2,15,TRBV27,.,CASSFRGANTGELFF,TGTGCCAGCAGTTTTCGGGGCGCGAACACCGGGGAGCTGTTTTTT
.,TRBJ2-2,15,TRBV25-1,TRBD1,CASRGQGAVTGELFF,TGTGCCAGCAGGGGACAGGGGGCCGTCACCGGGGAGCTGTTTTTT
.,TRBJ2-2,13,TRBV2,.,CATEGQNTGELFF,TGTGCCACAGAAGGACAGAACACCGGGGAGCTGTTTTTT
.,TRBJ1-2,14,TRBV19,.,CASIAAQGNYGYTF,TGTGCCAGTATCGCCGCTCAGGGGAACTATGGCTACACCTTC
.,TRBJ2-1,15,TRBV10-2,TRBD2,CASISGTSGGNEQFF,TGCGCCAGCATCTCCGGGACTAGCGGGGGCAATGAGCAGTTCTTC
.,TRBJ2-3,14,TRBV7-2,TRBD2,CASSPRLAADTQYF,TGTGCCAGCAGCCCCCGACTAGCAGCAGATACGCAGTATTTT